This TCR beta chain was identified during a study of T cell responses to AZD1222 COVID-19 vaccine. The table came from immunoSEQ multiplex PCR; TCRdb's copy has only in-frame clones and leaves some out. The table lists some 130,000 clones, approximately 92% of them singletons, with approximately 6.8% in the top ten. V was trimmed by 5 bases and J by 5 bases, leaving 4 bases between them. Germline V gene sequence: CDR1 SGHAT, CDR2 FQNNGV. The CDR3 covers 11 residues. The sample consisted of peripheral blood, taken 28 days after the second AZD1222 dose. This receptor was identified in an adult who received the AZD1222 COVID-19 vaccine. This sequence joins TRBV11-2 and TRBJ1-3; no firm D call. Here the CDR3 DNA reads TGTGCCAGCAGCCAAAGAAACACCATATATTTT. It is translated as CASSQRNTIYF.